The clone carrying this T cell receptor beta chain appeared a single time. The target antigen is unknown. This record comes from a study of vaccination and CD4 T cells after COVID-19. Study summary: Investigators stimulated cells with overlapping spike peptides drawn from SARS-CoV-2, HCoV-NL63, HCoV-OC43 and HCoV-229E.

Whole-study results and caveats: Early post-infection timepoints were missing, and relatively few convalescent patients were studied.

The CDR3 is made up of 15 amino acids. The germline CDR1 and CDR2 sequences are SGHRS and YFSETQ. The ends lost 4 bases at V and 3 bases at J; junction bases unmatched: 8. Treatment reported: approximately nine-day PBMC culture with coronavirus spike peptide pools or control peptides (ViraFEST assay). ViraFEST used peptide pools to expand antigen-specific T cells before TCR sequencing. With the Oncomine TCR Beta short-read assay, DNA from cultured CD4+ T cells was sequenced. TCRdb recomputed calls from the PCR reads with MiXCR, one row per CDR3 protein. Counted here are some 19,000 distinct CDR3 sequences, around 42% occurring once; the ten biggest clones make up roughly 14%.

The sample comprised cultured CD4+ T cells from blood. The chain is built from TRBV5-1 and TRBJ1-1; 8 bases map to TRBD1. The clonotype was recovered from a human donor with COVID-19. The CDR3 is CASSPTGGGDTEAFF. CDR3 coding DNA: TGCGCCAGCAGCCCAACAGGGGGGGGGGACACTGAAGCTTTCTTT.